This T cell receptor (beta chain) is drawn from a study of blood T cell repertoires in COVID-19. The CDR3 extends over 14 amino acids. From germline, CDR1 is SGHRS and CDR2 YFSETQ. The trim removed 0 bases at V and 5 bases at J, leaving 1 base unmatched. Turning to this clone: Other DNA sequences in the same sample also yield this CDR3.

Per the study methods: The assay estimated nucleated cells by amplifying reference gene primers. The protocol was immunoSEQ multiplex PCR, while the TCRdb copy is restricted to in-frame clones and leaves out a portion. V, J and clone size reflect that table, while D and trimming were determined from the DNA. The sample lists about 180,000 clones; around 80% were seen once. This rearrangement joins TRBV5-1 to TRBJ1-4; 7 bases align to TRBD1. Material: peripheral blood. The TCR originated in a woman aged 80 or older with COVID-19, enrolled during active disease. For the CDR3, the DNA is TGCGCCAGCAGCTTGGGACAGGGAAATGAAAAACTGTTTTTT. Its protein is CASSLGQGNEKLFF.